This TCR beta chain was obtained from a study of T cell changes during pregnancy in multiple sclerosis. The CDR3 extends over 12 amino acids. The V end was cut by 0 bases, the J end by 7 bases, with 4 bases between. Germline V lookup: CDR1 WSHSY, CDR2 SAAADI. The repertoire was sequenced with immunoSEQ multiplex PCR; TCRdb's copy has only in-frame clones and lacks some. Here the sample spans under 55,000 clones, roughly 93% being singletons. The sequence was obtained from a female donor with multiple sclerosis, enrolled in a pregnancy study. J is TRBJ1-3 and V is TRBV10-2; D ambiguous. The sequenced sample was PBMCs (not recorded whether the cells were cultured). The CDR3 here is CASSESVNTIYF. The CDR3 DNA reads TGCGCCAGCAGTGAGTCCGTTAACACCATATATTTT.